This TCR beta chain derives from a study of control samples from healthy donors and cancer patients. The ends were cut back, 5 bases at V and 1 base at J, with 8 bases in the middle. Per the germline V gene, CDR1 is SQVTM and CDR2 is ANQGSEA. The CDR3 length is 12 residues. Profiling relied on immunoSEQ multiplex PCR, and the TCRdb table lists in-frame clones only, not all of them. The sample lists some 190,000 clones, about 90% occurring once. This TCR was recovered from a man aged 30-40 years in good health. V is TRBV29-1 and J is TRBJ1-1, with D hard to call. The specimen was blood. In DNA, the CDR3 is TGCAGCGTTTCAAAACAGAACACTGAAGCTTTCTTT. Amino acids: CSVSKQNTEAFF.